A single sample is the source of the 16 T cell receptor beta chains below, sequenced in a study of PD-1 blockade in classical Hodgkin lymphoma. Each patient's relapse followed autologous stem cell transplantation, and brentuximab vedotin exposure varied. Produced via immunoSEQ multiplex PCR; TCRdb's table is partial and in-frame only. This table has 20,000 or so clones, roughly 83% appearing once. The sample consisted of peripheral blood mononuclear cells (PBMCs), taken before the second cycle of nivolumab. Receptors originate from a human donor with classical Hodgkin lymphoma.

The chain is built from TRBV9 and TRBJ2-1; 10 bases line up with TRBD2. Per germline, CDR1 SGDLS and CDR2 YYNGEE. The CDR3 has 15 residues. V shed 0 bases, J shed 7 bases, and the junction held 4 bases outside the gene matches. The CDR3 spells CASSVGGTSVNEQFF. The CDR3 DNA reads TGTGCCAGCAGCGTAGGAGGGACTAGCGTAAATGAGCAGTTCTTC.

This chain joins TRBV29-1 and TRBJ2-5; a weak D match, TRBD1 (6 bases). Germline assignment: CDR1 SQVTM and CDR2 ANQGSEA. Deletions cut 3 bases from V and 3 bases from J, with 23 bases between. The CDR3 totals 17 residues. CDR3 sequence: CSVDGSRDKIVKETQYF. CDR3 bases: TGCAGCGTTGATGGGTCCCGGGACAAGATTGTAAAAGAGACCCAGTACTTC. Filled out from reference TRBV29-1 and TRBJ2-5, the complete variable domain reads SAVISQKPSRDICQRGTSLTIQCQVDSQVTMMFWYRQQPGQSLTLIATANQGSEATYESGFVIDKFPISRPNLTFSTLTVSNMSPEDSSIYLCSVDGSRDKIVKETQYFGPGTRLLVL.

In nucleotides, the CDR3 is TGTGCCAGCAGGCTCGGGACAGGGGGCTACGAGCAGTACTTC. It specifies CASRLGTGGYEQYF. This chain uses TRBV2 with TRBJ2-7; TRBD1 matches 11 bases. Germline values: CDR1 SNHLY, CDR2 FYNNEI. With 6 bases clipped from V and 3 bases from J, the junction kept 4 bases outside the gene matches. The length of the CDR3 is 14 residues.

For the CDR3, the DNA is TGTGCCAGCAGTATCAACCGACAGGCCTACGAGCAGTACTTC. Protein sequence: CASSINRQAYEQYF. The chain employs TRBV6-6 and TRBJ2-7; maybe TRBD1 (6 bases). V lost 5 bases to trimming and J lost 2 bases, with 13 bases between them. The germline CDR1 and CDR2 sequences are MNHNY and SVGAGI (reference sequence). This CDR3 comprises 14 residues.

The chain carries TRBV15 and TRBJ2-2, with TRBD2 matching over 8 bases. V lost 3 bases and J lost 2; bases outside the gene matches: 2. Germline V gene sequence: CDR1 LNHNV, CDR2 YYDKDF (reference sequence). This CDR3 comprises 15 residues. The CDR3 loop reads CATSRRGVNTGELFF. The CDR3 DNA reads as TGTGCCACCAGCAGGCGGGGGGTAAACACCGGGGAGCTGTTTTTT.

The CDR3 DNA sequence: TGTGCCAGCAGCTCCCTAGAATCGGGTACGCAGTATTTT. This sequence encodes CASSSLESGTQYF. The V call is TRBV21-1, the J call TRBJ2-3; the DNA was not used to check the table's D call, TRBD2. TRBV21-1 is a documented pseudogene. This CDR3 has 13 amino acids.

This clone occurred a few times. This chain uses TRBV10-3 with TRBJ1-2, with a tentative D call TRBD1 (5 bases). Per germline, CDR1 ENHRY and CDR2 SYGVKD. V was trimmed by 0 bases and J by 8 bases, leaving 10 bases between them. The CDR3 covers 13 residues. In nucleotides, the CDR3 is TGTGCCATCAGTGAGTCGATAGGGGTGGGCTACACCTTC. Protein product: CAISESIGVGYTF.

This rearrangement joins TRBV30 to TRBJ2-3, with TRBD2 as a possible D gene (5 bases). Germline V gene data show CDR1 as GTSNPN and CDR2 as SVGIG (reference sequence). V lost 1 base and J lost 5, with 19 bases in between. The CDR3 spans 16 residues. CDR3 region: CAWSAKGGWMLDTQYF. CDR3 DNA sequence: TGTGCCTGGAGTGCCAAGGGCGGGTGGATGTTAGATACGCAGTATTTT.

This clone showed up just a few times. This chain uses TRBV7-9 with TRBJ1-1; weak D call: TRBD1 (5 bases). CDR3 size: 13 residues. V shed 2 bases and J shed 3 bases, with 7 bases lying between them. CDR1 is SEHNR, CDR2 FQNEAQ, per germline (reference sequence). This chain's CDR3 is CASSLRGDTEAFF. The CDR3, as DNA: TGTGCCAGCAGCTTAAGGGGAGACACTGAAGCTTTCTTT.

A note on this clone: One junction end disagrees with the germline gene, perhaps due to a read error. J is TRBJ2-1 and V is TRBV29-1, with D uncertain. The CDR3 extends over 12 amino acids. Per the germline V gene, CDR1 is SQVTM and CDR2 is ANQGSEA. The CDR3: CSVEDNGRQTVF. The CDR3, as DNA: TGCAGCGTTGAAGATAACGGCAGGCAAACGGTCTTC.

A note on this clone: A much more abundant neighbour one base away suggests this may be a read error. Other DNA sequences within the sample encode an identical CDR3. The V call is TRBV12-5, the J call TRBJ1-1; TRBD1 agrees at 9 bases. This CDR3 has 13 residues. After removal of 4 bases from V and 4 bases from J, the junction contained 1 base not matched to a gene. From germline, CDR1 is LGHNT and CDR2 FRNRAP. The CDR3 here is CASGSTGGTEAFF. For the CDR3, the DNA is TGTGCTAGTGGTTCGACAGGGGGCACTGAAGCTTTCTTT.

This chain uses TRBV7-2 with TRBJ2-7; 14 bases fit TRBD2. This CDR3 spans 15 amino acids. V lost 4 bases, J lost 2 bases, and 1 base stayed unmatched. Germline CDR1 SGHTA, CDR2 FQGNSA. The DNA of the CDR3 is TGTGCCAGCAGCTCGGGACTAGCGGGAGCCTACGAGCAGTACTTC. This translates into CASSSGLAGAYEQYF.

The rearrangement links TRBV19 to TRBJ2-2, with 9 bases identical to TRBD2. Per the germline V gene, CDR1 is LNHDA and CDR2 is SQIVND (reference sequence). V shed 10 bases, J shed 2 bases, and the junction held 5 bases outside the gene matches. The CDR3 has 14 residues. The CDR3 sequence: CATPGLANTGELFF. The CDR3 bases are TGTGCCACCCCGGGACTAGCCAACACCGGGGAGCTGTTTTTT.

This chain links TRBV28 with TRBJ2-7; possible D gene TRBD1, 6 bases. V was shortened by 6 bases and J by 2 bases, with 11 bases between the two germline ends. Germline V lookup: CDR1 MDHEN, CDR2 SYDVKM. The length of the CDR3 is 13 residues. The chain's CDR3 is CASRWTETYEQYF. In DNA, the CDR3 is TGTGCCAGCAGGTGGACAGAAACCTACGAGCAGTACTTC.

This chain connects TRBV19 to TRBJ1-2; D gene uncertain. CDR3 size: 13 residues. V shed 11 bases and J shed 2 bases, with 15 bases lying between them. Germline V CDR1 and CDR2: LNHDA, SQIVND (reference sequence). The CDR3 nucleotides read TGTGCCGTCGGACTAAAGGAGAACTATGGCTACACCTTC. This gives the protein CAVGLKENYGYTF.

The rearrangement uses TRBV4-1 and TRBJ2-7; TRBD2 matches 10 bases. Germline V gene sequence: CDR1 MGHRA, CDR2 YSYEKL. V lost 5 bases, J lost 3 bases, and 13 bases stayed unmatched. This CDR3 has 17 amino acids. CDR3 residues: CASSVHGKTSGFYEQYF. The CDR3 DNA is TGCGCCAGCAGCGTTCATGGGAAGACTAGCGGGTTCTACGAGCAGTACTTC.